Included here is one T cell receptor beta chain sequence, with context. Its antigen remains unidentified. The V gene's germline CDR1 is LNHDA and CDR2 SQIVND (reference sequence). The CDR3 is 15 residues long. Trimming at V came to 4 bases and at J to 0 bases, leaving 0 bases not matched to a gene. TCRdb's copy holds only in-frame clones and misses some; the assay was immunoSEQ multiplex PCR. The sample includes tens of thousands of clones, around nine tenths of them seen just once. The data were obtained in a study of a mutant IDH1 vaccine in newly diagnosed glioma. Whole-study context: Patients, over weeks 1, 3, 5, 7, 11, 15, 19 and 23, received a total of eight vaccinations. Before enrollment, patients got radiotherapy alone, temozolomide alone, or mostly the combination. First vaccine doses came 4-6 weeks after radiotherapy alone, or with temozolomide cycles.

Specified time point: week 5, during vaccination. Vaccination comprised doses that each held 300 ug of mutant IDH1 20-mer peptide, plus topical imiquimod. The rearrangement links TRBV19 to TRBJ2-1, with 10 bases fitting TRBD2. The sample in question was PBMCs, obtained from a glioma patient whose treatment included an IDH1 peptide vaccine. The clonotype comes from a woman in her forties or fifties with glioma. The CDR3 spells CASSTSGSSYNEQFF. CDR3 in DNA: TGTGCCAGTAGTACTAGCGGGAGCTCCTACAATGAGCAGTTCTTC.